This TCR beta chain came from a study of blood T cell repertoires in COVID-19. Looking at the study overall: Acute-phase and convalescent COVID-19 samples originated in the United States, Italy and Spain.

This clone was recorded only once. Ages ranged from roughly 18 to 100 years, with residence in about 24 US areas. Allocation to cohorts depended on clinical history reported by the participants. Per the study methods: Nucleated cell number was recorded as an estimate derived from reference gene primer amplification. TCRdb's copy holds only in-frame clones and misses some; the assay was immunoSEQ multiplex PCR. V and J calls and clone size are those listed in that table; D and trimming were worked out from the DNA. Here the sample spans 200,000 to 250,000 clones, approximately 80% being singletons. The sequence was obtained from a man younger than 40 with acute COVID-19. The sample was PBMCs or T cells enriched from blood (not recorded which).

CDR3 sequence (DNA): TGCAGCGCCGCGGACAGGTTGGGCAATTCACCCCTCCACTTT. This translates into CSAADRLGNSPLHF. The rearrangement links TRBV29-1 to TRBJ1-6, with 7 bases fitting TRBD1. Trimming removed 7 bases from V and 7 bases from J; junction bases left unmatched: 10. CDR3 length: 14 residues. Per the germline V gene, CDR1 is SQVTM and CDR2 is ANQGSEA. Full variable domain (missing parts from reference TRBV29-1 and TRBJ1-6): SAVISQKPSRDICQRGTSLTIQCQVDSQVTMMFWYRQQPGQSLTLIATANQGSEATYESGFVIDKFPISRPNLTFSTLTVSNMSPEDSSIYLCSAADRLGNSPLHFGNGTRLTVT.